The T cell receptor (beta chain) under discussion was sequenced for a study of vaccination and CD4 T cells after COVID-19. Once obtained from cultured CD4+ T cells, the DNA was sequenced using the Oncomine TCR Beta short-read assay. The authors extracted genomic DNA from cultured CD4+ T cells. TCRdb redid the calling of the PCR reads with MiXCR, one entry per CDR3 protein. The repertoire includes 15,000 to 25,000 distinct CDR3 sequences, about two fifths of them detected once, and 11% to 15% sits in the top ten. Stated treatment: approximately 9-day PBMC culture with coronavirus spike peptide pools or control peptides (ViraFEST assay). Worth noting for this clonotype: Its antigen is still unknown.

The CDR3 length is 14 residues. Trimming left V 3 bases short and J 1 base short, with 6 bases between. The germline V gene has CDR1 SGHAT and CDR2 FQDESV (reference sequence). The rearrangement uses TRBV11-1 and TRBJ2-2; D is tentatively TRBD1 or TRBD2 (5 bases each). The source of this sequence is a human donor with COVID-19. The material sequenced was cultured CD4+ T cells from blood. The CDR3 DNA sequence: TGTGCCAGCAGCTTTGGGGGGAACACCGGGGAGCTGTTTTTT. Its translation: CASSFGGNTGELFF. Combining the CDR3 with reference TRBV11-1 and TRBJ2-2 gives the whole variable domain EAEVAQSPRYKITEKSQAVAFWCDPISGHATLYWYRQILGQGPELLVQFQDESVVDDSQLPKDRFSAERLKGVDSTLKIQPAELGDSAMYLCASSFGGNTGELFFGEGSRLTVL.